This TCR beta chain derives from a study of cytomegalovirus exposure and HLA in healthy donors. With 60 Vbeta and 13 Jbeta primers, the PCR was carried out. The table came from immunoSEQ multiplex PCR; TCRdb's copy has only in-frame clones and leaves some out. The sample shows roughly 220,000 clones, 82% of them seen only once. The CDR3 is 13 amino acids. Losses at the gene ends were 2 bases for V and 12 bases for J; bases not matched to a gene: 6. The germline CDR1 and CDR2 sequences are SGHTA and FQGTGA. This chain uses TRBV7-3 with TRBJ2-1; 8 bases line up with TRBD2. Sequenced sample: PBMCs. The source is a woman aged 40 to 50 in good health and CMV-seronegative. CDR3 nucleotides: TGTGCCAGCAGCTTAGGCGGGGGGCTGGCGCAGTTCTTC. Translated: CASSLGGGLAQFF.